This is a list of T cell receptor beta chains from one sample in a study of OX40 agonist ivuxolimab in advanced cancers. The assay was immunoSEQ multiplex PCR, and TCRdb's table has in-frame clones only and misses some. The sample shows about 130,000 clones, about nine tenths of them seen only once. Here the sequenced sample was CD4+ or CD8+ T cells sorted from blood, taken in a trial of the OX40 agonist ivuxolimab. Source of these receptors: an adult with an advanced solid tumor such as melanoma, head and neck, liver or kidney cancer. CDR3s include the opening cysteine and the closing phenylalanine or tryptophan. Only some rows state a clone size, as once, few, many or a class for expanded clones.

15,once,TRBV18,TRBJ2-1,CASSPMPGQNNEQFF
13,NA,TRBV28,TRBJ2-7,CATEPAGTYEQYF
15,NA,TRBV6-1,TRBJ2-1,CASSVNRSPGHEQFF
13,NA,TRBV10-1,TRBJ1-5,CASSENSNQPQHF
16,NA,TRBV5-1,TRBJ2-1,CASSWGPSGIYNEQFF
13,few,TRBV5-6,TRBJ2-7,CASSPRTSPWQYF
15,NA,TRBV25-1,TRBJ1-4,CASSEARGTNEKLFF
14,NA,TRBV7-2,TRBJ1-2,CASSLGQEKAGYTF
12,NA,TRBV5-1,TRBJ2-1,CASSLEAHEQFF
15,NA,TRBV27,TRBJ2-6,CASSLLSSGANVLTF
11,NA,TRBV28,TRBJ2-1,CASATYNEQFF
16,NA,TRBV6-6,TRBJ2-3,CATNRDPYWGTDTQYF
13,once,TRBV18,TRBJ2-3,CASYGSGTDTQYF
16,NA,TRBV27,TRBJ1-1,CASSLWRRGLLAEAFF
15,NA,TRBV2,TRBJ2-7,CASSPLGGTSYEQYF
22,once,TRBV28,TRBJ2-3,CASSWDTLIGLAGGPSTDTQYF
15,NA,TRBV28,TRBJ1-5,CASSFGAGNNQPQHF
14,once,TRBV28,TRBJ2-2,CASSSYTYTGELFF
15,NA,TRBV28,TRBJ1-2,CASTQGGSLVGGYTF
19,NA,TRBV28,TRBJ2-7,CASSGPGQGASGVSYEQYF
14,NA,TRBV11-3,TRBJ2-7,CASSLTGRSYEQYF